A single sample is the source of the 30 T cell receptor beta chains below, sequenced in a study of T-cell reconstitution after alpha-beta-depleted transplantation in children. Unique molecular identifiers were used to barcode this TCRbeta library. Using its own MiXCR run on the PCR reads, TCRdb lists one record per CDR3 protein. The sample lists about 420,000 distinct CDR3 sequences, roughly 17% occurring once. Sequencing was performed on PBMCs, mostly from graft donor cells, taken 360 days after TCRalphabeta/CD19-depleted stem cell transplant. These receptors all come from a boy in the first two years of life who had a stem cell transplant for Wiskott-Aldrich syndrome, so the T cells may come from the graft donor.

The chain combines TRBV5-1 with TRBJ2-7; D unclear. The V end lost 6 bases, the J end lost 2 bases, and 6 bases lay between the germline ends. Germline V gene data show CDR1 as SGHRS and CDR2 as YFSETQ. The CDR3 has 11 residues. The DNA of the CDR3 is TGCGCCAGCAAGGGTCCCTACGAGCAGTACTTC. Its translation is CASKGPYEQYF.

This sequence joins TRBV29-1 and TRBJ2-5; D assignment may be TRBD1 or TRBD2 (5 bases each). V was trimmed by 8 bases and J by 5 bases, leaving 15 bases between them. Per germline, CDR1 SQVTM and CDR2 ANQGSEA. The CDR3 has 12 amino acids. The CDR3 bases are TGCAGCTCCATGGGGGATTTGGAGACCCAGTACTTC. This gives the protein CSSMGDLETQYF. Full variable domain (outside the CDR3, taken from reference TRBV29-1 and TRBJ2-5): SAVISQKPSRDICQRGTSLTIQCQVDSQVTMMFWYRQQPGQSLTLIATANQGSEATYESGFVIDKFPISRPNLTFSTLTVSNMSPEDSSIYLCSSMGDLETQYFGPGTRLLVL.

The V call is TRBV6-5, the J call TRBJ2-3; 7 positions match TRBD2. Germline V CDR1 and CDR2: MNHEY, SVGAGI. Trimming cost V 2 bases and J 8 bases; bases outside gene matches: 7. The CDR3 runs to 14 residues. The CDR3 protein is CASSYLGRERTQYF. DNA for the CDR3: TGTGCCAGCAGTTACCTTGGGAGGGAACGTACGCAGTATTTT.

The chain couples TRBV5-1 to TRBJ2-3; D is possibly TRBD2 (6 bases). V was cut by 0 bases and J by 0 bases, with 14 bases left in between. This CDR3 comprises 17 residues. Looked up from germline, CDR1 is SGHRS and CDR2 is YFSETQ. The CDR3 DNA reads TGCGCCAGCAGCTTGGGGGGAGGTAGCCCAAGCACAGATACGCAGTATTTT. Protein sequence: CASSLGGGSPSTDTQYF. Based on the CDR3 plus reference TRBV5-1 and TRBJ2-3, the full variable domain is KAGVTQTPRYLIKTRGQQVTLSCSPISGHRSVSWYQQTPGQGLQFLFEYFSETQRNKGNFPGRFSGRQFSNSRSEMNVSTLELGDSALYLCASSLGGGSPSTDTQYFGPGTRLTVL.

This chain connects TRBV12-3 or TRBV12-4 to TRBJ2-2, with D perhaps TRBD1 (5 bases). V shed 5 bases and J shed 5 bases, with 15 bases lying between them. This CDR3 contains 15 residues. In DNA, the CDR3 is TGTGCCAGCAGTCCGTCTCAGGGTGGTACCGGGGAGCTGTTTTTT. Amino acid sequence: CASSPSQGGTGELFF.

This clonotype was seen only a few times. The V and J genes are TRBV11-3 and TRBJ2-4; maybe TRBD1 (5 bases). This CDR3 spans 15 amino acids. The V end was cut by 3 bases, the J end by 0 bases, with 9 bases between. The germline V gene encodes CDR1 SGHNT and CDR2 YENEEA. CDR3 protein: CASSLGRLAKNIQYF. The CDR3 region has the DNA TGTGCCAGCAGCTTGGGGCGGCTAGCCAAAAACATTCAGTACTTC.

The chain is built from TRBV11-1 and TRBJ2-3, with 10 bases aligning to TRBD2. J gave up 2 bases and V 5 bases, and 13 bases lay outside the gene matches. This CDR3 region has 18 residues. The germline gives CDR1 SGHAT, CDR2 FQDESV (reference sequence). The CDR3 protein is CASSGTSAPLNYTDTQYF. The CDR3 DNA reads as TGTGCCAGCAGCGGGACTAGCGCTCCTCTCAATTACACAGATACGCAGTATTTT.

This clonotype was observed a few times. Here the CDR3 reads CASSPWVLPGNTIYF. DNA of the CDR3: TGCGCCAGCAGCCCCTGGGTGCTACCTGGAAACACCATATATTTT. This chain joins TRBV4-1 and TRBJ1-3; D gene ambiguous. The germline V gene encodes CDR1 MGHRA and CDR2 YSYEKL. The length of the CDR3 is 15 residues. Trimming cost V 4 bases and J 2 bases, with 12 bases left between them.

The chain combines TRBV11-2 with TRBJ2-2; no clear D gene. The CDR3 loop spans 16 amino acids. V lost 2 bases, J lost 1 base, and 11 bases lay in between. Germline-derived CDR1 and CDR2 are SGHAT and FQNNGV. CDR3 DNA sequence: TGTGCCAGCAGCTTATCACTTGGGCAGAACACCGGGGAGCTGTTTTTT. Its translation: CASSLSLGQNTGELFF.

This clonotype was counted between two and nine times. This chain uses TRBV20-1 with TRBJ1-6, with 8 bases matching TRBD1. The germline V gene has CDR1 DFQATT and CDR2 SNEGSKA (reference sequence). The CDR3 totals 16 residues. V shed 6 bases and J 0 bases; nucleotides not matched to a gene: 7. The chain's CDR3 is CSASRQGSSYNSPLHF. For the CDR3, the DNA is TGCAGTGCAAGTCGACAGGGGAGCTCCTATAATTCACCCCTCCACTTT.

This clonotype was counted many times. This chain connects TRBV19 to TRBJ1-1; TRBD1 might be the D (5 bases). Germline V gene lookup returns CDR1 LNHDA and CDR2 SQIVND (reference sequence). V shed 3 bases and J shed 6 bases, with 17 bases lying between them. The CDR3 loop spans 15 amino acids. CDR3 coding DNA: TGTGCCAGTAGTATTCGTGGGGCAGCGTTCGCTGAAGCTTTCTTT. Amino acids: CASSIRGAAFAEAFF.

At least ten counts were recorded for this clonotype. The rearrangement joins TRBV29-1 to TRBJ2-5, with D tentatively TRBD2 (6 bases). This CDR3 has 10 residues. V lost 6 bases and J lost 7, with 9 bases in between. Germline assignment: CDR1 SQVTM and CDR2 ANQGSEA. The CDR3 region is CSVLEGTQYF. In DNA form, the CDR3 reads TGCAGCGTACTGGAGGGGACCCAGTACTTC.

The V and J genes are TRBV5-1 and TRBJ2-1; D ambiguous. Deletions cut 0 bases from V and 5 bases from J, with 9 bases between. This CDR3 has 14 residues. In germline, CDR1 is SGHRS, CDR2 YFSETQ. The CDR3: CASSLVSVDNEQFF. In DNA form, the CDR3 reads TGCGCCAGCAGCTTGGTATCGGTAGACAATGAGCAGTTCTTC.

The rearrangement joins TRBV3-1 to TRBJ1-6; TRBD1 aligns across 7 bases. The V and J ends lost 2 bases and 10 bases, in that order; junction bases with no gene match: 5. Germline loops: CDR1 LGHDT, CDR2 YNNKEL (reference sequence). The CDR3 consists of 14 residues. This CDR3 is CASSQTQGRSPLHF. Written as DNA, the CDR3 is TGTGCCAGCAGCCAAACACAGGGGCGGTCACCCCTCCACTTT.

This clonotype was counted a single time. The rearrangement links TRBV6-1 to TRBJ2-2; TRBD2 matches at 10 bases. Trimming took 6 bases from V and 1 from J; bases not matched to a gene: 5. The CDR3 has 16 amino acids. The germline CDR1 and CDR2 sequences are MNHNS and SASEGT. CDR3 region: CASRSLAGGNTGELFF. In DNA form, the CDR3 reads TGTGCCAGCAGGTCGTTAGCGGGGGGGAACACCGGGGAGCTGTTTTTT.

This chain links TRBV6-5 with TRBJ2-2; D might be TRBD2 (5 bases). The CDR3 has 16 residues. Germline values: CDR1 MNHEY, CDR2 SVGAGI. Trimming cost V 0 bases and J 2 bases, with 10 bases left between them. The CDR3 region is CASSYSRARNTGELFF. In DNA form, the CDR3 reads TGTGCCAGCAGTTACTCGAGGGCAAGAAACACCGGGGAGCTGTTTTTT.

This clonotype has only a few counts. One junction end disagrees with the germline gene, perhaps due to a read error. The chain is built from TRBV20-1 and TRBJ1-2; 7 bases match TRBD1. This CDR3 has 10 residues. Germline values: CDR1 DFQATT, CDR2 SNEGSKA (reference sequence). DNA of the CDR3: TGCAGTGCTAGAACAGGGGCAAATGGCTTC. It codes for CSARTGANGF.

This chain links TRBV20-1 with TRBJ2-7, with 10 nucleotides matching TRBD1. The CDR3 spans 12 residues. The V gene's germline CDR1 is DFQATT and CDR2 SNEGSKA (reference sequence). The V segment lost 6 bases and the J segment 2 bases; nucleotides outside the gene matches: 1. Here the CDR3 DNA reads TGCAGTGCCGGGACAGGGGCCTACGAGCAGTACTTC. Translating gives CSAGTGAYEQYF.

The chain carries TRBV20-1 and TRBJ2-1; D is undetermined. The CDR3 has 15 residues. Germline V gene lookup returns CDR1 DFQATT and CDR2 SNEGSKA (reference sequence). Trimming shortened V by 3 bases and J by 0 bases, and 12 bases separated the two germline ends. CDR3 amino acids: CSASPWNLSYNEQFF. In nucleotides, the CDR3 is TGCAGTGCTAGCCCATGGAACCTCTCCTACAATGAGCAGTTCTTC.

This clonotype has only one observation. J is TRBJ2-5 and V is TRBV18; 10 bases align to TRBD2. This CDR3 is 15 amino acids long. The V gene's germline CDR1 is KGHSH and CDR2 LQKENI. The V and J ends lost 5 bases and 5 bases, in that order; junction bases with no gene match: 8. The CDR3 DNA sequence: TGTGCCAGCTCATCGACCCTAGCGGGAGTGGAGACCCAGTACTTC. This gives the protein CASSSTLAGVETQYF.

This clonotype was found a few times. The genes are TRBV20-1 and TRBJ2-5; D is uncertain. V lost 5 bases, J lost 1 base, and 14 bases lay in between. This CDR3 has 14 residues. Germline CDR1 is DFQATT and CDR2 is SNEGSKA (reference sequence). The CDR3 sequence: CSALSWARQETQYF. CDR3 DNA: TGCAGTGCTCTCAGCTGGGCTCGCCAAGAGACCCAGTACTTC.

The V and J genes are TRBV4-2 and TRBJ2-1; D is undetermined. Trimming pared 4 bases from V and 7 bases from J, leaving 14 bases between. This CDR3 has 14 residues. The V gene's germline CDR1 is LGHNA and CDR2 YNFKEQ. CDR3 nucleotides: TGTGCCAGCAGCCCTCTAAGCAAAAGGAATGAGCAGTTCTTC. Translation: CASSPLSKRNEQFF.

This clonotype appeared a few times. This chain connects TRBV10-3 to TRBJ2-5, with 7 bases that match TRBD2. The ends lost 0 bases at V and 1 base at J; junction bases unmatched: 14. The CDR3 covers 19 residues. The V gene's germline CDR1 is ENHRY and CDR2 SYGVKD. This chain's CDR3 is CAISESRAPGLVLQETQYF. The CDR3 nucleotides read TGTGCCATCAGTGAGTCCAGAGCTCCTGGACTAGTCCTCCAAGAGACCCAGTACTTC.

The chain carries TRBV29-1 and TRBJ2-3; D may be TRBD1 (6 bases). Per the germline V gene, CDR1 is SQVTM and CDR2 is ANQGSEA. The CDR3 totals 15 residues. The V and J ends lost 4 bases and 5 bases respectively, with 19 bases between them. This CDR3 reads CSVALTGWTGDTQYF. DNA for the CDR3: TGCAGCGTTGCTCTAACAGGGTGGACGGGAGATACGCAGTATTTT.

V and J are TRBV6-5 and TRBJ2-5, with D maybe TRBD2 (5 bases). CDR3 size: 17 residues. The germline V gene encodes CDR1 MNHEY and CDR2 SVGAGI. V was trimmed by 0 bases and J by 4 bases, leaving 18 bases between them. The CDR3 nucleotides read TGTGCCAGCAGTTACTCGAGTACGGGGAAGAAGAGAGAGACCCAGTACTTC. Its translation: CASSYSSTGKKRETQYF.

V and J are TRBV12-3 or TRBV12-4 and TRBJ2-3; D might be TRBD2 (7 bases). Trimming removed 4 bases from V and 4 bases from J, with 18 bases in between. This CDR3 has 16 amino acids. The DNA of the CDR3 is TGTGCCAGCAGTTACGGTTGGGGGGGGCCGGCAGATACGCAGTATTTT. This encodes CASSYGWGGPADTQYF.

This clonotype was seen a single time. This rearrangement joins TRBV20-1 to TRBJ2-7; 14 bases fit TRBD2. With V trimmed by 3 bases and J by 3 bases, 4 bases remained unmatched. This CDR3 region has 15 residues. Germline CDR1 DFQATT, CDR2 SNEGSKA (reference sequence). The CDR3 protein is CSARSGLAGVYEQYF. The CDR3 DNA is TGCAGTGCTAGGTCGGGACTAGCGGGAGTCTACGAGCAGTACTTC.

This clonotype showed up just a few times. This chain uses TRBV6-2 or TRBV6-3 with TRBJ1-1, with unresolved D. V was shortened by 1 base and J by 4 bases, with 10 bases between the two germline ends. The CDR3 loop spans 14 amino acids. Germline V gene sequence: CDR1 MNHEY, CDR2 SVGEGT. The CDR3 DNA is TGTGCCAGCAGTTACTACCCGGTGGGCACTGAAGCTTTCTTT. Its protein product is CASSYYPVGTEAFF.

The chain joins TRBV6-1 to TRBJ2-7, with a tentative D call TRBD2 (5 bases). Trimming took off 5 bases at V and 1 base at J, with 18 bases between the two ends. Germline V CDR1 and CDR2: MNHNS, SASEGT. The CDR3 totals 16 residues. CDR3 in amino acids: CASSPPLGVGSYEQYF. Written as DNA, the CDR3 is TGTGCCAGCAGTCCACCCCTCGGGGTAGGGTCCTACGAGCAGTACTTC.

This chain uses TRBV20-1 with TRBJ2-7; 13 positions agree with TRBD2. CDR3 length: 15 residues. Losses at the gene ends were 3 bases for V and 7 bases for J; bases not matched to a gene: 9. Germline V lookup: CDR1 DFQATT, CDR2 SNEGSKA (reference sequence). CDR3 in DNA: TGCAGTGCTAGGACCGGGACTAGCGGGATGTGGGAGCAGTACTTC. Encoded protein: CSARTGTSGMWEQYF.